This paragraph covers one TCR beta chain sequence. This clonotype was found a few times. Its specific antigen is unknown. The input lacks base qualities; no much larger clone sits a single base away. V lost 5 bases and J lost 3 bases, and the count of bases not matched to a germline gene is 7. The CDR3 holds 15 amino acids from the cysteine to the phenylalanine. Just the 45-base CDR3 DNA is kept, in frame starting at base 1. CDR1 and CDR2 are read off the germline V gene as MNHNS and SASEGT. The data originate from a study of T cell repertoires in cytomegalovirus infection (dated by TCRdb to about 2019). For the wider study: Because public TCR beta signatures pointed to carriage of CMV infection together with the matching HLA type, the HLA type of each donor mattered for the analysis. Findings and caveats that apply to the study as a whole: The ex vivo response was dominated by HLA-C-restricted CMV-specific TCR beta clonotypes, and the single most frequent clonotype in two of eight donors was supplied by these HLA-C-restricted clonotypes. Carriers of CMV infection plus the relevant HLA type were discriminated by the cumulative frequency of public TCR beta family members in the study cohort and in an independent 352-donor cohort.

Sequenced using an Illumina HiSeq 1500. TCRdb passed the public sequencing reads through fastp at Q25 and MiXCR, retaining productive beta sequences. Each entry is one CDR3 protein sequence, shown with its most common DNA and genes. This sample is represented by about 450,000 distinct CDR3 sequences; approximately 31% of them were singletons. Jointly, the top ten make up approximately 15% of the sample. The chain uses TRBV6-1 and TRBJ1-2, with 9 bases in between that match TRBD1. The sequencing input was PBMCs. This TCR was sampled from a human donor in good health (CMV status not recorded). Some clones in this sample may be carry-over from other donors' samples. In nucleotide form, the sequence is TGTGCCAGCAGTAAGGGACAGGGAGGGGACTATGGCTACACCTTC. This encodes CASSKGQGGDYGYTF.